This entry concerns a single T cell receptor beta chain. What it binds is not known. The sample comes from a study of molecular identifiers for immune sequencing clone quantification. Study details: Five aliquots were made in replicates from the RNA of about 20,000 or 100,000 naive CD8 cells, and four were sequenced.

The CDR3 totals 15 residues. The germline V and J ends were trimmed by 7 bases and 2 bases, with 16 bases remaining between them. Per the germline V gene, CDR1 is LNHDA and CDR2 is SQIVND (reference sequence). One entry per CDR3 protein results from TCRdb running MiXCR on the PCR reads. Among about 630,000 distinct CDR3 sequences listed, 25% were seen once. Overall study findings and caveats: Clones above 20 RNA copies held over 98% of effector molecules, under 1% in naive cells.

Each library that profiled naive CD8 cells came from roughly 20,000 to 1,000,000 sorted cells with 10%, 30% or 50% RNA. The chain combines TRBV19 with TRBJ2-3, with D unresolved. The sequenced sample was naive CD8+ T cells from blood, with Jurkat cell RNA spiked in. Subset denoted: FACS-sorted CD8+CD4-CCR7+CD45RA+ naive T cells. The receptor was derived from a human donor in good health. Some libraries in this study had Jurkat cell RNA spiked in. This chain's CDR3 is CASNHGARTTDTQYF. In nucleotides, the CDR3 is TGTGCCAGTAACCACGGCGCCCGGACCACAGATACGCAGTATTTT.